This T cell receptor (beta chain) was found in a study of blood T cells in healthy people across ages. Study-level points and caveats: Among T cells, TCR beta diversity per million cells dropped roughly linearly as age rose. Greater diversity and more naive CD4+ cells were seen in long-lived donors than in aged donors. Naive and antigen-experienced cells were not separated, limiting conclusive comparison.

The second PCR ran about 6 to 12 cycles with a sample-barcoded 5' primer and J-beta primers. TCRdb passed the 5' RACE reads through MiXCR, listing each CDR3 protein once. The table lists approximately 730,000 distinct CDR3 sequences, 43% of them singletons, with roughly 19% in the top ten. Remarks on this clonotype: The antigen is unknown.

Each sample had at least 7 million PBMCs isolated. Deletions cut 0 bases from V and 2 bases from J, with 10 bases between. This CDR3 region has 15 residues. Germline values: CDR1 LGHDT, CDR2 YNNKEL (reference sequence). The sample consisted of blood. This receptor was obtained from a woman in her sixties in good health. The V gene is TRBV3-1, the J gene TRBJ2-5; D is undetermined. As DNA, the CDR3 is TGTGCCAGCAGCCAAGAACCCATTCGACAAGAGACCCAGTACTTC. This encodes CASSQEPIRQETQYF.